This TCR beta chain appears in the sequencing data of a study of cytomegalovirus exposure and HLA in healthy donors. Across the study: A later analysis reported the 120 or so validation repertoires used the same platform as the approximately 670 first-cohort repertoires.

Clones were read by immunoSEQ multiplex PCR, and TCRdb kept only the in-frame ones, dropping some. The sample carries tens of thousands of clones, 85% recorded once. In germline, CDR1 is MDHEN, CDR2 SYDVKM. This CDR3 spans 15 amino acids. After removal of 3 bases from V and 2 bases from J, the junction contained 7 bases not matched to a gene. Study-wide points: The study recorded 164 TCR beta chains that were cytomegalovirus-associated. Researchers reported that three CMV-associated chains were confirmed in vitro as CMV antigen-specific.

Notes on this clone: The antigen is undetermined.

This rearrangement joins TRBV28 to TRBJ2-7, with 7 bases fitting TRBD1. This clonotype originated in a young man in good health and CMV-seronegative. Sequencing was done on a sample of PBMCs. The CDR3 DNA is TGTGCCAGCAGTTTGTGGCAGGGGGTTACCTACGAGCAGTACTTC. Translated, it gives CASSLWQGVTYEQYF.